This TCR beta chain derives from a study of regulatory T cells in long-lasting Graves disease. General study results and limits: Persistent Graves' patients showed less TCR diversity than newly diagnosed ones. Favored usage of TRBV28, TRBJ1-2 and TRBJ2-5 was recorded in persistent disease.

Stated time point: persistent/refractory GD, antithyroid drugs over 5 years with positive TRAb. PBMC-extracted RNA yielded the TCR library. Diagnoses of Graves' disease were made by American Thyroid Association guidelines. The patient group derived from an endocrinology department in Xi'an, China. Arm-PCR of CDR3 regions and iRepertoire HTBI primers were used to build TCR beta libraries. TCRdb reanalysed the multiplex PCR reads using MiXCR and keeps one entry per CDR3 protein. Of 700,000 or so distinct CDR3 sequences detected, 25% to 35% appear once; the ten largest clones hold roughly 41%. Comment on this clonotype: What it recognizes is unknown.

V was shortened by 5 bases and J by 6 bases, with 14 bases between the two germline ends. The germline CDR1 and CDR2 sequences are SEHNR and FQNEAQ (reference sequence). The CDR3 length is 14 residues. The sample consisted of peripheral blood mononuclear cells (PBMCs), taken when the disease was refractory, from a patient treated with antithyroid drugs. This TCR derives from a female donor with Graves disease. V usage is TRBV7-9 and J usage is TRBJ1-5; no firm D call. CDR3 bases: TGTGCCAGCAGCCCCGCTCAAGTCGGTCAGCCCCAGCATTTT. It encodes CASSPAQVGQPQHF.